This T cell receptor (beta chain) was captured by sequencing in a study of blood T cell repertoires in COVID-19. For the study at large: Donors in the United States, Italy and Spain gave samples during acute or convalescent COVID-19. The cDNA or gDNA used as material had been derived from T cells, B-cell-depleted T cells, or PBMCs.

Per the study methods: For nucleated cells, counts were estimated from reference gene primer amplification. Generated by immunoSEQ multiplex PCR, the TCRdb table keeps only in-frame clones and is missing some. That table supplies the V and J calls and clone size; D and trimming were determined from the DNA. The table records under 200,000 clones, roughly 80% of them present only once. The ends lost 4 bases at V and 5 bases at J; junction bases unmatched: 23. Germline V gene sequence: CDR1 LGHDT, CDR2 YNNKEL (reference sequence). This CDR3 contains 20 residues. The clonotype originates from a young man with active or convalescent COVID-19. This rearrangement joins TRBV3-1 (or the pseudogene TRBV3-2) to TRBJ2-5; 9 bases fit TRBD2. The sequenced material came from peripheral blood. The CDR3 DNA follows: TGTGCCAGCAGCCCGGTTAAGGGTGCGGGAGGGCCCCCGGGGCTGGAGACCCAGTACTTC. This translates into CASSPVKGAGGPPGLETQYF.